This TCR beta chain was recorded in a study of blood T cell repertoires in COVID-19. Study as a whole: T cells, B-cell-depleted T cells, or PBMCs provided the cDNA or gDNA that served as material.

Germline V CDR1 and CDR2: SGHVS, FNYEAQ. V was pared by 1 base and J by 12 bases, with 12 bases of the junction left unmatched. The CDR3 consists of 15 residues. Using immunoSEQ multiplex PCR, the repertoire was profiled, and TCRdb retains in-frame clones only, with some absent. The repertoire has around 220,000 clones, roughly 84% of them found once; the top ten carry 6.8%. Sequencing used PBMCs or T cells enriched from blood (not recorded which). The sequence derives from a woman in her thirties or forties who had recovered from COVID-19. The V call is TRBV7-6, the J call TRBJ2-1; 7 bases are a match to TRBD2. CDR3 sequence reads: CASSLGDSSGLGQFF. The DNA for the CDR3 is TGTGCCAGCAGCTTAGGGGACTCTAGCGGTTTGGGGCAGTTCTTC.